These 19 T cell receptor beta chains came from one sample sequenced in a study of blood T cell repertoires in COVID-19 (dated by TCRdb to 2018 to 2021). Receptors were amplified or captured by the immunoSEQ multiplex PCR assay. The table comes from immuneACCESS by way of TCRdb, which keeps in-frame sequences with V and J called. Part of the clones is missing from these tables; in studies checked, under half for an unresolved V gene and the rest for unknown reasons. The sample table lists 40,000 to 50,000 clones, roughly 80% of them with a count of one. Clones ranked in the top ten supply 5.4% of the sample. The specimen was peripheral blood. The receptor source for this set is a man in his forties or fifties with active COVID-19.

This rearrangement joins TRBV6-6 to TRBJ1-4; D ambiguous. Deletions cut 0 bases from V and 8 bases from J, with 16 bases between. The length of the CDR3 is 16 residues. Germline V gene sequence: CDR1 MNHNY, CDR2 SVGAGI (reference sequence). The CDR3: CASSYSSGVGGEKLFF. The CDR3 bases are TGTGCCAGCAGTTACTCGAGTGGGGTAGGCGGGGAAAAACTGTTTTTT.

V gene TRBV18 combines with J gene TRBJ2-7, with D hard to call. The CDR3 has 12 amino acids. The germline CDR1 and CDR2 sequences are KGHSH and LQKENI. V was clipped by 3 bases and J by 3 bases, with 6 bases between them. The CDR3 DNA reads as TGTGCCAGCTCACCGGCAAGCTACGAGCAGTACTTC. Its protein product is CASSPASYEQYF.

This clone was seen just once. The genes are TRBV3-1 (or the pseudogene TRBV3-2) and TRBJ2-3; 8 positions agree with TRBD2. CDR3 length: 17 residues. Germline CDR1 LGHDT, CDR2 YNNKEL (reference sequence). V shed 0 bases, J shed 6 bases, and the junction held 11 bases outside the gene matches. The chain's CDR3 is CASSQEESGSSWDTQYF. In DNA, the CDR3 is TGTGCCAGCAGCCAAGAAGAAAGCGGGAGCTCATGGGATACGCAGTATTTT.

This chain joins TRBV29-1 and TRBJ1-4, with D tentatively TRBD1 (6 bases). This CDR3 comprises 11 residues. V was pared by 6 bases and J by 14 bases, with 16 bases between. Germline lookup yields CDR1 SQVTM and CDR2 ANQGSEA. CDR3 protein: CSVSAGDKLFF. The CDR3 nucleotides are TGCAGCGTCTCGGCGGGGGACAAGCTGTTTTTT.

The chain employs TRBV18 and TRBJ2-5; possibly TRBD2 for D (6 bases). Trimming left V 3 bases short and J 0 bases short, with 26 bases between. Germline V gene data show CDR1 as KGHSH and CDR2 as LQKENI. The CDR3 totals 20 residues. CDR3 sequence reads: CASSPNDIYLGGPNQETQYF. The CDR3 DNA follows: TGTGCCAGCTCACCGAATGACATCTATTTGGGGGGACCAAACCAAGAGACCCAGTACTTC.

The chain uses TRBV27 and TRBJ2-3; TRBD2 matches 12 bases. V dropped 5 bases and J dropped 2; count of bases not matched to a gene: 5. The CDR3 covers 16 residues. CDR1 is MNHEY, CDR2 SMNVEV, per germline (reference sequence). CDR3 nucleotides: TGTGCCAGCAGTCCCTCTAGCGGGGGGGCCACAGATACGCAGTATTTT. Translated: CASSPSSGGATDTQYF.

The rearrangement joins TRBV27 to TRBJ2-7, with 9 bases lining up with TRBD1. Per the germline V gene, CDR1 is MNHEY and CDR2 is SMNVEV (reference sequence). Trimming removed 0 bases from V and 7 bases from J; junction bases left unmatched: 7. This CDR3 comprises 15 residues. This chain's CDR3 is CASSLSRDRVVEQYF. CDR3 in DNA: TGTGCCAGCAGTTTATCTCGGGACAGGGTAGTTGAGCAGTACTTC.

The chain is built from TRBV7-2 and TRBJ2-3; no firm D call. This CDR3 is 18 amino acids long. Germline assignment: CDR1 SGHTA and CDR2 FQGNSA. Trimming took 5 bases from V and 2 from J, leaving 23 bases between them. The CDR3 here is CASSVSWRELKITDTQYF. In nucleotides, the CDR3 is TGTGCCAGCAGCGTTAGCTGGCGAGAACTCAAGATCACAGATACGCAGTATTTT.

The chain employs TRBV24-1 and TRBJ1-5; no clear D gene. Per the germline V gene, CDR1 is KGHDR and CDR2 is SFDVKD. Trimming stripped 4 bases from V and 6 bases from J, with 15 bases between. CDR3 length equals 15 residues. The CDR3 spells CATSESRGNGQPQHF. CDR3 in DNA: TGTGCCACCAGTGAATCTCGGGGAAACGGTCAGCCCCAGCATTTT.

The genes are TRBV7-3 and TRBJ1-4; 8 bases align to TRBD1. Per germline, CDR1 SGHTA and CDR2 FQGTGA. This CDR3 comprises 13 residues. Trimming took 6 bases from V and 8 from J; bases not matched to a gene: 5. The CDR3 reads CASSADRGEKLFF. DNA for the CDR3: TGTGCCAGCAGTGCCGACAGGGGCGAAAAACTGTTTTTT.

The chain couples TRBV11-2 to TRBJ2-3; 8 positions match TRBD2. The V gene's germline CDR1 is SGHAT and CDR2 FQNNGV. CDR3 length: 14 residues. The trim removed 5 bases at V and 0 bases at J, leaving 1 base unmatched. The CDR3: CASSRGGSTDTQYF. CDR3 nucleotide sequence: TGTGCCAGCAGCCGGGGGGGGAGCACAGATACGCAGTATTTT.

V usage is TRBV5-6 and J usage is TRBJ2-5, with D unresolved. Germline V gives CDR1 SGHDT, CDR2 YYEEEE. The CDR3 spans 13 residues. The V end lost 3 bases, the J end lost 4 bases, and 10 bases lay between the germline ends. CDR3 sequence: CASSYGSRETQYF. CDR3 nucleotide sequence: TGTGCCAGCAGCTACGGGTCGCGAGAGACCCAGTACTTC.

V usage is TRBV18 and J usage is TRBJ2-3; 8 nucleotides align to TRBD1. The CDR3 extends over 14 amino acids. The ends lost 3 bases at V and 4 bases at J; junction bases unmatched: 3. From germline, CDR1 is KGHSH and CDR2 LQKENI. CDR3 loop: CASSPATGADTQYF. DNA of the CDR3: TGTGCCAGCTCACCGGCGACAGGGGCAGATACGCAGTATTTT.

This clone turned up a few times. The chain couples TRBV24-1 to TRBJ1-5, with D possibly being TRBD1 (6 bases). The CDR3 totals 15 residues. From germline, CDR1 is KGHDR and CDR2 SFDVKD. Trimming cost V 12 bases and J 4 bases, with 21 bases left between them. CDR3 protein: CAATRGPGDNQPQHF. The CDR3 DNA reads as TGTGCCGCCACGCGGGGGCCAGGGGATAATCAGCCCCAGCATTTT.

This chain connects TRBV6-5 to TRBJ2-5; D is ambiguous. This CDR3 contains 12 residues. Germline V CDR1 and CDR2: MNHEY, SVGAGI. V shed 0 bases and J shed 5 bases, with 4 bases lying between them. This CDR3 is CASSYSRETQYF. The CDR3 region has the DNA TGTGCCAGCAGTTACTCGCGGGAGACCCAGTACTTC.

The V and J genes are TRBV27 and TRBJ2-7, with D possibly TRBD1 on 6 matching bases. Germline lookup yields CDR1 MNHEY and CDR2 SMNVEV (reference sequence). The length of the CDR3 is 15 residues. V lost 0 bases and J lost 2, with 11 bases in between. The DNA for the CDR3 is TGTGCCAGCAGTTTATCGTCAGGGGTTACCTACGAGCAGTACTTC. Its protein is CASSLSSGVTYEQYF.

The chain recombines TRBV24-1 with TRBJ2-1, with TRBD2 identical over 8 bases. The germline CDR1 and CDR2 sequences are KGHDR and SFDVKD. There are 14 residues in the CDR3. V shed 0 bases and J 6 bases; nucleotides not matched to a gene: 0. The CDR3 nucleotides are TGTGCCACCAGTGATTTGCGGGAGGGCAATGAGCAGTTCTTC. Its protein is CATSDLREGNEQFF.

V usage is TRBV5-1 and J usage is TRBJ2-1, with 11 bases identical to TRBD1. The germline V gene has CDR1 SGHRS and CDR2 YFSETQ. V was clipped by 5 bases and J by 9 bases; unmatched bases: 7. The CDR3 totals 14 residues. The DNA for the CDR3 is TGCGCCAGCAGTCGGGACAGGGGGTTAGGTGAGCAGTTCTTC. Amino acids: CASSRDRGLGEQFF.

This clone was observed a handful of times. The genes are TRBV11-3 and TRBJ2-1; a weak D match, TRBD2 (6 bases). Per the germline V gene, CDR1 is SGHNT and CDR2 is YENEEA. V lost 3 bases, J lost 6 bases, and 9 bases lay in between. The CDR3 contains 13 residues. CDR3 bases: TGTGCCAGCAGCTTCGGACTAACCAATGAGCAGTTCTTC. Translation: CASSFGLTNEQFF.